The 31 T cell receptor beta chains below were found in one sample sequenced in a study of regulatory T cells in long-lasting Graves disease. The time point was: newly diagnosed GD, antithyroid drugs for less than 3 months. The authors made the TCR library using RNA they extracted from PBMCs. Building of the TCR beta libraries involved iRepertoire HTBI primers and Arm-PCR of CDR3 regions. TCRdb independently ran MiXCR on the multiplex PCR reads; one entry per CDR3 protein. The sample lists about 440,000 distinct CDR3 sequences; about 17% were seen once. Separately, the same data were catalogued under a study of T cells in Graves' hyperthyroidism and ophthalmopathy.

The specimen comprised peripheral blood mononuclear cells (PBMCs), sampled at new diagnosis, from a patient treated with antithyroid drugs. The receptors were sampled from a woman aged 18-35 years with Graves disease.

This clonotype was observed at least ten times. V gene TRBV27 combines with J gene TRBJ2-1, with 9 nucleotides matching TRBD1. V lost 4 bases and J lost 3; bases outside the gene matches: 4. CDR3 size: 15 residues. Germline V gene lookup returns CDR1 MNHEY and CDR2 SMNVEV (reference sequence). As DNA, the CDR3 is TGTGCCAGCAGTTCCGGGACAGGGATCTACAATGAGCAGTTCTTC. This gives the protein CASSSGTGIYNEQFF.

At least ten counts were recorded for this clonotype. The chain employs TRBV11-2 and TRBJ2-3; 7 positions agree with TRBD1. The CDR3 contains 14 residues. The trim removed 4 bases at V and 2 bases at J, leaving 3 bases unmatched. CDR1 and CDR2 (germline): SGHAT, FQNNGV. CDR3 residues: CASSSQGTTDTQYF. The CDR3 nucleotides are TGTGCCAGCAGCTCACAGGGGACCACAGATACGCAGTATTTT.

This clonotype was counted ten times or more. The J gene is TRBJ2-3, the V gene TRBV2; 8 bases match TRBD1. Looked up from germline, CDR1 is SNHLY and CDR2 is FYNNEI. Germline trimming cut 6 bases from V and 6 bases from J; bases unmatched to any gene: 8. The CDR3 runs to 14 residues. DNA for the CDR3: TGTGCCAGCAGCCCCCGGACAGGGCCTGATACGCAGTATTTT. It translates to CASSPRTGPDTQYF.

This clonotype occurred many times. The chain is built from TRBV7-2 and TRBJ2-1, with 9 bases identical to TRBD2. Trimming cost V 2 bases and J 6 bases; bases outside gene matches: 14. From germline, CDR1 is SGHTA and CDR2 FQGNSA. CDR3 length: 18 residues. The CDR3 is CASSLRLGSGSLANEQFF. CDR3 nucleotides: TGTGCCAGCAGCTTAAGGCTGGGTAGCGGGAGTTTGGCCAATGAGCAGTTCTTC.

In DNA form, the CDR3 reads TGTGCCAGCAGCTTAGCACAGGGGGCGACCCGCTACACCTTC. Its protein is CASSLAQGATRYTF. The rearrangement joins TRBV7-8 to TRBJ1-2; 9 positions match TRBD1. CDR1 and CDR2 (germline): SGHVS, FQNEAQ. There are 14 residues in the CDR3. Trimming took 0 bases from V and 9 from J; bases not matched to a gene: 5.

The table lists this clonotype with many counts. V gene TRBV6-2 or TRBV6-3 combines with J gene TRBJ2-7; no firm D call. The germline V and J ends were trimmed by 8 bases and 0 bases, with 14 bases remaining between them. Germline V gene lookup returns CDR1 MNHEY and CDR2 SVGEGT. This CDR3 is built from 14 residues. The CDR3 nucleotides read TGTGCCAGCGCCAACCTACCCCGCTCCTACGAGCAGTACTTC. It encodes CASANLPRSYEQYF.

V is TRBV2 and J is TRBJ2-4; 11 bases align to TRBD2. Germline lookup yields CDR1 SNHLY and CDR2 FYNNEI. The junction had 19 bases not matched to a gene; V was cut back by 5 bases and J by 1 base. The CDR3 loop spans 21 amino acids. For the CDR3, the DNA is TGTGCCAGCAGTTCCCTTCTAGTAGCGGGAGGGCCAACCACTGCCAAAAACATTCAGTACTTC. The encoded protein is CASSSLLVAGGPTTAKNIQYF.

This clonotype was found many times. This chain joins TRBV2 and TRBJ2-7; tentatively, D is TRBD1 (6 bases). This CDR3 spans 14 amino acids. Germline lookup yields CDR1 SNHLY and CDR2 FYNNEI. Trimming took 0 bases from V and 3 from J, leaving 9 bases between them. The CDR3 bases are TGTGCCAGCAGTGAAGCTGGGGGCTTCTACGAGCAGTACTTC. Translation gives CASSEAGGFYEQYF.

The chain combines TRBV11-2 with TRBJ1-4; maybe TRBD1 (5 bases). The CDR3 consists of 15 residues. CDR1 and CDR2 from the germline V gene are SGHAT and FQNNGV. Between the trimmed V and J ends, which lost 5 bases and 7 bases, there was a span of 17 bases. The DNA of the CDR3 is TGTGCCAGCAGCCGCACGGACAACCCCGGTGAAAAACTGTTTTTT. Translating it yields CASSRTDNPGEKLFF.

This clonotype was found a few times. The chain recombines TRBV4-1 with TRBJ2-3, with 9 bases identical to TRBD2. V lost 0 bases to trimming and J lost 0 bases; unmatched junction nucleotides: 10. The CDR3 covers 19 residues. The germline V gene has CDR1 MGHRA and CDR2 YSYEKL. The CDR3 bases are TGCGCCAGCAGCCAAGATATCGGACTAGCGAGGAGGAGCACAGATACGCAGTATTTT. Its protein product is CASSQDIGLARRSTDTQYF.

This clonotype has more than one count but fewer than ten. V is TRBV29-1 and J is TRBJ2-7; 7 positions agree with TRBD2. V was clipped by 0 bases and J by 1 base; unmatched bases: 6. This CDR3 has 15 residues. Germline loops: CDR1 SQVTM, CDR2 ANQGSEA. The CDR3 here is CSVEDPSGESYEQYF. As DNA, the CDR3 is TGCAGCGTTGAAGATCCCAGCGGGGAGTCCTACGAGCAGTACTTC.

The CDR3 protein is CASSTGTLSGNTIYF. CDR3 DNA sequence: TGTGCCAGCAGTACCGGGACTCTATCTGGAAACACCATATATTTT. This rearrangement joins TRBV7-9 to TRBJ1-3, with a weak D call TRBD1 (5 bases). The V gene lost 6 bases and the J gene lost 1 base, with 13 bases spanning the gap. Germline CDR1 and CDR2: SEHNR and FQNEAQ (reference sequence). This CDR3 contains 15 residues.

The chain couples TRBV2 to TRBJ1-2; the D is unclear. Germline V lookup: CDR1 SNHLY, CDR2 FYNNEI. The germline V and J ends were trimmed by 3 bases and 6 bases, with 11 bases remaining between them. The CDR3 consists of 13 residues. CDR3 DNA sequence: TGTGCCAGCAGTGACTTTTCTACAGATGGCTACACCTTC. Translating gives CASSDFSTDGYTF.

This clonotype was seen repeatedly, ten times or more. The gene calls are TRBV3-1 and TRBJ1-6, with 9 nucleotides matching TRBD1. The trim removed 4 bases at V and 14 bases at J, leaving 9 bases unmatched. The CDR3 has 14 residues. Germline CDR1 reads LGHDT; CDR2 reads YNNKEL (reference sequence). CDR3 protein: CASSPRTGAPTLHF. The CDR3 bases are TGTGCCAGCAGCCCTCGGACAGGGGCCCCGACCCTCCACTTT.

This clonotype came up a few times. This chain links TRBV4-1 with TRBJ2-3, with 13 bases aligning to TRBD2. The CDR3 sequence is 16 residues long. Germline CDR1 reads MGHRA; CDR2 reads YSYEKL. Trimming took 3 bases from V and 6 from J; bases not matched to a gene: 6. The CDR3 is CASSQGLAGQADTQYF. The DNA for the CDR3 is TGCGCCAGCAGCCAGGGACTAGCGGGACAAGCGGATACGCAGTATTTT.

This clonotype was recorded a few times. DNA for the CDR3: TGCAGTGCCGGGACAGCTAGCACAGATACGCAGTATTTT. This translates into CSAGTASTDTQYF. The V call is TRBV20-1, the J call TRBJ2-3, with 7 bases that match TRBD1. The CDR3 extends over 13 amino acids. Germline trimming cut 6 bases from V and 0 bases from J; bases unmatched to any gene: 3. Per germline, CDR1 DFQATT and CDR2 SNEGSKA (reference sequence).

CDR3 coding DNA: TGTGCCAGCAGCCAAGATCCTTTGGGAGGGTGGGGCACTGAAGCTTTCTTT. It codes for CASSQDPLGGWGTEAFF. The gene calls are TRBV4-2 and TRBJ1-1, with D uncertain. CDR1 is LGHNA and CDR2 is YNFKEQ in the germline V gene. V was pared by 0 bases and J by 4 bases, with 18 bases between. This CDR3 comprises 17 residues.

This clonotype was counted a few times. At one end the junction does not follow the germline gene, possibly because of a read error. V usage is TRBV28 and J usage is TRBJ1-1, with a weak D call TRBD1 (6 bases). This CDR3 spans 14 amino acids. The V gene's germline CDR1 is MDHEN and CDR2 SYDVKM. The CDR3 here is CASSQTGMNAEAFF. In DNA form, the CDR3 reads TGTGCCAGCAGTCAAACAGGGATGAACGCTGAAGCTTTCTTT. Variable domain in full (rest from reference TRBV28 and TRBJ1-1): DVKVTQSSRYLVKRTGEKVFLECVQDMDHENMFWYRQDPGLGLRLIYFSYDVKMKEKGDIPEGYSVSREKKERFSLILESASTNQTSMYLCASSQTGMNAEAFFGQGTRLTVV.

The chain employs TRBV7-9 and TRBJ2-1; TRBD1 matches 9 bases. The CDR3 is 17 amino acids. V was pared by 4 bases and J by 0 bases, with 7 bases of the junction left unmatched. The germline V gene has CDR1 SEHNR and CDR2 FQNEAQ (reference sequence). The CDR3 loop is CASSSSRDRVSYNEQFF. CDR3 sequence (DNA): TGTGCCAGCAGCTCATCCCGGGACAGGGTCTCCTACAATGAGCAGTTCTTC.

A word on this clonotype: One end of the junction fails to match germline, which may point to a read error. This chain connects TRBV6-8 to TRBJ2-1, with 12 bases that match TRBD2. CDR3 length: 16 residues. Germline lookup yields CDR1 MNHGY and CDR2 SAAAGT. In DNA, the CDR3 is TGTGCCAGCAGCCCCCTACTAGCGGGAGGTTGGAATGTGCAGTTCTTC. Its translation is CASSPLLAGGWNVQFF.

The table lists this clonotype with many counts. The chain employs TRBV7-3 and TRBJ2-3; 10 nucleotides line up with TRBD2. Germline V gene sequence: CDR1 SGHTA, CDR2 FQGTGA. J lost 5 bases, V lost 3 bases, and 5 bases had no gene match. There are 15 residues in the CDR3. The CDR3 DNA reads TGTGCCAGCAGCTTGTCCAGCGGGAGGGGAGATACGCAGTATTTT. Translation: CASSLSSGRGDTQYF.

This clonotype was detected a few times. This rearrangement joins TRBV5-1 to TRBJ2-7, with TRBD1 matching over 10 bases. This CDR3 spans 13 amino acids. Germline CDR1 and CDR2: SGHRS and YFSETQ. V shed 6 bases and J 6 bases; nucleotides not matched to a gene: 6. The CDR3 loop is CASMWDRGTEQYF. CDR3 sequence (DNA): TGCGCCAGCATGTGGGACAGGGGAACCGAGCAGTACTTC.

This clonotype has ten or more counts. The CDR3 bases are TGCAGTGCTAGACCCCCGACAGGGAGGTTGACTGAAGCTTTCTTT. Protein product: CSARPPTGRLTEAFF. The chain is built from TRBV20-1 and TRBJ1-1; 7 nucleotides agree with TRBD1. The CDR3 has 15 amino acids. With V trimmed by 2 bases and J by 5 bases, 11 bases remained unmatched. CDR1 and CDR2 (germline): DFQATT, SNEGSKA (reference sequence).

The chain carries TRBV20-1 and TRBJ2-3, with 9 bases that match TRBD1. CDR3 length: 14 residues. V shed 5 bases, J shed 6 bases, and the junction held 9 bases outside the gene matches. Germline CDR1 reads DFQATT; CDR2 reads SNEGSKA (reference sequence). The CDR3 DNA sequence: TGCAGTGCTGGACGGGACAGGGAAAGTGATACGCAGTATTTT. It translates to CSAGRDRESDTQYF.

This clonotype was seen a few times. The chain combines TRBV28 with TRBJ2-3, with 7 bases aligning to TRBD1. Germline loops: CDR1 MDHEN, CDR2 SYDVKM. The V and J ends lost 8 bases and 6 bases, in that order; junction bases with no gene match: 8. The CDR3 sequence is 13 residues long. This CDR3 reads CASGTAVWDTQYF. CDR3 sequence (DNA): TGTGCCAGCGGGACAGCCGTTTGGGATACGCAGTATTTT.

In its sample, this clonotype was seen a few times. This chain connects TRBV9 to TRBJ2-2; maybe TRBD2 (6 bases). The CDR3 is 15 amino acids. V lost 3 bases to trimming and J lost 1 base, with 10 bases between them. In germline, CDR1 is SGDLS, CDR2 YYNGEE. CDR3 sequence reads: CASSAGLLNTGELFF. Written as DNA, the CDR3 is TGTGCCAGCAGCGCAGGACTACTGAACACCGGGGAGCTGTTTTTT.

To note about this clonotype: A read error may account for a junction end that differs from germline. The V call is TRBV18, the J call TRBJ1-1; possibly TRBD1 for D (5 bases). CDR1 KGHSH and CDR2 LQKENI come from the germline V gene. The CDR3 totals 11 residues. The CDR3 bases are TGTGCCAGCTCGCAGGGCACTGAAGCTTCCTTT. Translation: CASSQGTEASF.

This clonotype has ten or more counts. The chain joins TRBV28 to TRBJ2-7; 8 bases are a match to TRBD1. CDR1 and CDR2 from the germline V gene are MDHEN and SYDVKM. V was pared by 4 bases and J by 6 bases, with 2 bases of the junction left unmatched. The CDR3 runs to 12 residues. The CDR3 DNA sequence: TGTGCCAGCAGTTCCGGGACAGGCGAGCAGTACTTC. Translated, it gives CASSSGTGEQYF.

The chain employs TRBV6-1 and TRBJ2-2; D perhaps matches TRBD2 (6 bases). V was trimmed by 5 bases and J by 4 bases, leaving 14 bases between them. This CDR3 is built from 15 residues. Germline V lookup: CDR1 MNHNS, CDR2 SASEGT. Here the CDR3 reads CASSLTSSSTGELFF. The CDR3 DNA is TGTGCCAGCAGTCTAACTAGCTCTAGCACCGGGGAGCTGTTTTTT.

The table lists this clonotype with a few counts. The genes are TRBV20-1 and TRBJ1-4, with D tentatively TRBD1 (5 bases). The CDR3 is 14 residues long. The germline V gene has CDR1 DFQATT and CDR2 SNEGSKA (reference sequence). Trimming took off 5 bases at V and 4 bases at J, with 14 bases between the two ends. The CDR3 reads CSAVPGRYNEKLFF. In nucleotides, the CDR3 is TGCAGTGCTGTGCCGGGACGGTATAATGAAAAACTGTTTTTT.

This chain connects TRBV3-1 to TRBJ1-6, with D perhaps TRBD1 (6 bases). The CDR3 has 16 amino acids. Germline assignment: CDR1 LGHDT and CDR2 YNNKEL (reference sequence). V was shortened by 3 bases and J by 10 bases, with 19 bases between the two germline ends. The CDR3 region has the DNA TGTGCCAGCAGCCATCGAAGCGCGGGGGCGGAATCACCCCTCCACTTT. Translation: CASSHRSAGAESPLHF. Variable domain in full (rest from reference TRBV3-1 and TRBJ1-6): DTAVSQTPKYLVTQMGNDKSIKCEQNLGHDTMYWYKQDSKKFLKIMFSYNNKELIINETVPNRFSPKSPDKAHLNLHINSLELGDSAVYFCASSHRSAGAESPLHFGNGTRLTVT.